The entry below describes one TCR beta chain. A library of TCRbeta sequences, prepared with unique molecular identifiers, was generated. TCRdb called the PCR reads again in MiXCR, with one record for every CDR3 protein. The sample yields 500,000 to 750,000 distinct CDR3 sequences, approximately 12% seen once. This specimen belongs to a study of T-cell reconstitution after alpha-beta-depleted transplantation in children. This CDR3 region has 15 residues. Germline loops: CDR1 SGHTA, CDR2 FQGNSA. V was clipped by 7 bases and J by 7 bases; unmatched bases: 11. The sequence derives from a male patient younger than 18 who had a stem cell transplant for acute myeloid leukemia, so the T cells may come from the graft donor. This material consisted of PBMCs, mostly from graft donor cells, taken 360 days after TCRalphabeta/CD19-depleted stem cell transplant. V usage is TRBV7-2 and J usage is TRBJ2-1; 9 nucleotides agree with TRBD2. The CDR3 DNA sequence: TGTGCCAGCACCGTTGATAGCGGGAGAAGAAATGAGCAGTTCTTC. Translating it yields CASTVDSGRRNEQFF.